What follows are 8 T cell receptor beta chains derived from one specimen sequenced in a study of CD8 T cells in ankylosing spondylitis. TCRdb fed the 5' RACE reads into MiXCR, producing one record per CDR3 protein. Of roughly 240,000 distinct CDR3 sequences in the sample, more than 25% are singletons; the top ten hold roughly 4.2%. Sequencing was performed on blood, either unsorted or a sorted T cell fraction (not recorded which). The receptors stem from a male donor with ankylosing spondylitis or in good health (not recorded which).

The rearrangement links TRBV12-3 or TRBV12-4 to TRBJ1-6; D perhaps matches TRBD1 (6 bases). Trimming took off 3 bases at V and 6 bases at J, with 9 bases between the two ends. The CDR3 is 14 amino acids. This CDR3 is CASSFTGTNSPLHF. The CDR3 nucleotides are TGTGCCAGCAGTTTCACAGGGACTAATTCACCCCTCCACTTT.

This clonotype has ten or more counts. V gene TRBV6-5 combines with J gene TRBJ1-4; D may be TRBD1 (5 bases). This CDR3 contains 13 residues. V was cut by 2 bases and J by 13 bases, with 14 bases left in between. Germline CDR1 and CDR2: MNHEY and SVGAGI. Written as DNA, the CDR3 is TGTGCCAGCAGTTACGTGGACATCGCAGGACTGTTTTTT. Protein: CASSYVDIAGLFF.

V is TRBV18 and J is TRBJ2-2; possibly TRBD1 for D (7 bases). The germline CDR1 and CDR2 sequences are KGHSH and LQKENI. V was trimmed by 2 bases and J by 4 bases, leaving 14 bases between them. The CDR3 extends over 16 amino acids. The CDR3 reads CASSPSPGGTTGELFF. CDR3 DNA: TGTGCCAGCTCACCATCGCCAGGGGGGACCACCGGGGAGCTGTTTTTT.

This clonotype was observed once. The chain couples TRBV12-3 or TRBV12-4 to TRBJ1-5; no definite D call. The CDR3 is 14 amino acids. The V and J ends lost 3 bases and 1 base respectively, with 7 bases between them. DNA for the CDR3: TGTGCCAGCAGTTTCGGGCAGAGCAATCAGCCCCAGCATTTT. Translated: CASSFGQSNQPQHF.

Ten or more counts support this clonotype. The CDR3 coding sequence is TGCAGTGCTCCCTCTATAGGACCACAACTAGCTAATGAAAAACTGTTTTTT. Its protein is CSAPSIGPQLANEKLFF. V is TRBV20-1 and J is TRBJ1-4; D is uncertain. CDR1 is DFQATT and CDR2 is SNEGSKA in the germline V gene (reference sequence). With 5 bases removed from V and 3 bases from J, the gap between germline ends came to 22 bases. This CDR3 has 17 residues.

The chain combines TRBV5-1 with TRBJ2-1; 8 bases match TRBD1. Trimming took 8 bases from V and 5 from J; bases not matched to a gene: 12. The CDR3 spans 15 residues. In germline, CDR1 is SGHRS, CDR2 YFSETQ. The CDR3 region is CASSHRGTLNNEQFF. In DNA, the CDR3 is TGCGCCAGTTCTCACAGGGGGACTTTGAACAATGAGCAGTTCTTC.

The chain carries TRBV27 and TRBJ2-2, with D maybe TRBD1 (6 bases). V lost 6 bases and J 5 bases, leaving 19 bases between the germline ends. The CDR3 totals 16 residues. Germline V gene sequence: CDR1 MNHEY, CDR2 SMNVEV (reference sequence). CDR3 in DNA: TGTGCCAGCAGCGACGCAGGGGATTTGGATACCGGGGAGCTGTTTTTT. Encoded protein: CASSDAGDLDTGELFF.

The chain couples TRBV7-8 to TRBJ2-1, with 7 positions matching TRBD2. Germline V gene lookup returns CDR1 SGHVS and CDR2 FQNEAQ. This CDR3 has 17 residues. V lost 1 base to trimming and J lost 3 bases; unmatched junction nucleotides: 9. The CDR3 bases are TGTGCCAGCAGCTTAGTGTCTAGCGGTTCAAACTACAATGAGCAGTTCTTC. Translation gives CASSLVSSGSNYNEQFF.